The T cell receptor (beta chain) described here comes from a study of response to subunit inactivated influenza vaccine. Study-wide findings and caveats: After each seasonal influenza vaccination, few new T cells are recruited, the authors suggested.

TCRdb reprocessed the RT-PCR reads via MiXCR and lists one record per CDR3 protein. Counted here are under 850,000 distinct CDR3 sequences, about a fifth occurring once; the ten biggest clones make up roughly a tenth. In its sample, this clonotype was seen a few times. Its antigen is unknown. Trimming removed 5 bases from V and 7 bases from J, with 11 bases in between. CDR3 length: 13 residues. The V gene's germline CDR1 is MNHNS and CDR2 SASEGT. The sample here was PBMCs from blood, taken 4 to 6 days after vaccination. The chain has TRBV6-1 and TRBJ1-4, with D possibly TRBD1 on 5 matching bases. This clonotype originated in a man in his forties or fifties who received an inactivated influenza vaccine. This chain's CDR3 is CASSQGLSEKLFF. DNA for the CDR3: TGTGCCAGCAGTCAGGGTTTAAGTGAAAAACTGTTTTTT.